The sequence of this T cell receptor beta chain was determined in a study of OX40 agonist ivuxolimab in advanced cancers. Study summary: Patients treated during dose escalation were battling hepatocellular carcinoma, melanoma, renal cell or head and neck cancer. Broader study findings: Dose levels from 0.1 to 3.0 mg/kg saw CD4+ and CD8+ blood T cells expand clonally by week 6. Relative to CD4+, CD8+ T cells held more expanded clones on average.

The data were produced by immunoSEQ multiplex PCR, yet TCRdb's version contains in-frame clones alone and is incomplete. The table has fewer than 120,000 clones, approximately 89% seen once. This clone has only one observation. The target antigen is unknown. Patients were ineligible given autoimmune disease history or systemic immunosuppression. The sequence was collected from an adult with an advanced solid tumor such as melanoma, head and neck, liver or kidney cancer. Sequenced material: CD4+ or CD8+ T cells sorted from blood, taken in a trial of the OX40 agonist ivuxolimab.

Written as DNA, the CDR3 is TGTGCTAGTGGTTCCGCCTACGAGCAGTACTTC. Translation: CASGSAYEQYF. The chain couples TRBV12-5 to TRBJ2-7, with D uncertain. V was clipped by 4 bases and J by 2 bases, with 3 bases between them. This CDR3 is built from 11 residues. Germline-derived CDR1 and CDR2 are LGHNT and FRNRAP.